Listed here are 7 T cell receptor beta chains from one sample, sequenced in a study of cytomegalovirus exposure and HLA in healthy donors. Both 60 Vbeta primers and 13 Jbeta primers went into the PCR. Produced via immunoSEQ multiplex PCR; TCRdb's table is partial and in-frame only. This table holds some 170,000 clones, about 81% found once. The sequencing input was PBMCs. The origin of the receptors is a girl under 10 years old in good health and CMV-seropositive.

This chain's CDR3 is CASSLGGRLETQYF. The CDR3 DNA reads TGTGCCAGCAGCTTGGGCGGGAGGCTGGAGACCCAGTACTTC. V and J are TRBV7-9 and TRBJ2-5; the match to TRBD2 covers 8 bases. The germline V gene has CDR1 SEHNR and CDR2 FQNEAQ (reference sequence). CDR3 length: 14 amino acids. V shed 3 bases and J 5 bases; nucleotides not matched to a gene: 5.

V gene TRBV28 combines with J gene TRBJ2-5; 9 nucleotides line up with TRBD1. V shed 5 bases and J 6 bases; nucleotides not matched to a gene: 7. The CDR3 runs to 14 residues. Germline V lookup: CDR1 MDHEN, CDR2 SYDVKM. The CDR3 protein is CASSPQDRGQTQYF. The CDR3 region has the DNA TGTGCCAGCAGTCCCCAGGACAGGGGACAGACCCAGTACTTC.

The rearrangement uses TRBV5-1 and TRBJ1-2, with D possibly matching TRBD1 (6 bases). This CDR3 is built from 15 residues. Between the trimmed V and J ends, which lost 2 bases and 8 bases, there was a span of 19 bases. Per germline, CDR1 SGHRS and CDR2 YFSETQ. The CDR3 nucleotides are TGCGCCAGCAGCTTTGAGGACAGCCCCATAACCGGCTACACCTTC. Encoded protein: CASSFEDSPITGYTF. Using reference TRBV5-1 and TRBJ1-2 for the parts outside the CDR3, the full variable domain is KAGVTQTPRYLIKTRGQQVTLSCSPISGHRSVSWYQQTPGQGLQFLFEYFSETQRNKGNFPGRFSGRQFSNSRSEMNVSTLELGDSALYLCASSFEDSPITGYTFGSGTRLTVV.

The chain joins TRBV5-5 to TRBJ2-3, with D unclear. Trimming removed 0 bases from V and 6 bases from J, with 11 bases in between. The CDR3 extends over 14 amino acids. Germline V lookup: CDR1 SGHKS, CDR2 YYEKEE (reference sequence). CDR3: CASSLGGVRDTQYF. The CDR3, as DNA: TGTGCCAGCAGCTTGGGCGGAGTGAGGGATACGCAGTATTTT.

This chain links TRBV18 with TRBJ1-1, with D tentatively TRBD1 (5 bases). The CDR3 extends over 12 amino acids. Between the trimmed V and J ends, which lost 5 bases and 5 bases, there was a span of 9 bases. CDR1 is KGHSH and CDR2 is LQKENI in the germline V gene. Written as DNA, the CDR3 is TGTGCCAGCTCAAATCAGGGAACTGAAGCTTTCTTT. Translated: CASSNQGTEAFF. The full variable domain, with the rest looked up from reference TRBV18 and TRBJ1-1, is NAGVMQNPRHLVRRRGQEARLRCSPMKGHSHVYWYRQLPEEGLKFMVYLQKENIIDESGMPKERFSAEFPKEGPSILRIQQVVRGDSAAYFCASSNQGTEAFFGQGTRLTVV.

This chain uses TRBV30 with TRBJ2-3, with unresolved D. This CDR3 comprises 13 residues. Trimming took off 5 bases at V and 2 bases at J, with 11 bases between the two ends. Germline-derived CDR1 and CDR2 are GTSNPN and SVGIG (reference sequence). The CDR3 bases are TGTGCCTGGGATAAAATAGCCACAGATACGCAGTATTTT. It yields the protein CAWDKIATDTQYF.

The gene calls are TRBV6-1 and TRBJ2-2, with unresolved D. Germline CDR1 MNHNS, CDR2 SASEGT. The CDR3 is 15 residues long. Trimming stripped 2 bases from V and 4 bases from J, with 11 bases between. The CDR3 DNA is TGTGCCAGCAGTGAATTAGTTTTCGGCACCGGGGAGCTGTTTTTT. Translation: CASSELVFGTGELFF.